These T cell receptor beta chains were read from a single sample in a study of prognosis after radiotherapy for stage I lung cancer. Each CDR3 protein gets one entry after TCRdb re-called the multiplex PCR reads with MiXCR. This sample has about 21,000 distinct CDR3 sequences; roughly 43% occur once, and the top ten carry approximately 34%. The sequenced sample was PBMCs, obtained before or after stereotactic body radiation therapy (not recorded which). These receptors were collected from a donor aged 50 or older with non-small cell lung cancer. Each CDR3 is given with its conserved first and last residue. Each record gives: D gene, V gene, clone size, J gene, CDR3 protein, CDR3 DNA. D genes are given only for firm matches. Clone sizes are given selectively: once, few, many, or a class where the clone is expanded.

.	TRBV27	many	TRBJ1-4	CASSLYPTGTNEKLFF	TGTGCCAGCAGTTTATACCCGACAGGAACTAATGAAAAACTGTTTTTT
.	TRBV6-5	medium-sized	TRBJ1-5	CASSYSESSGPQHF	TGTGCCAGCAGTTACTCAGAAAGCTCGGGGCCCCAGCATTTT
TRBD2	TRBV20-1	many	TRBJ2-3	CSARLLAGVVADTQYF	TGCAGTGCTAGACTACTAGCGGGAGTAGTTGCAGATACGCAGTATTTT
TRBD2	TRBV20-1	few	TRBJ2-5	CSVPPGPRGAQYF	TGCAGTGTTCCTCCAGGGCCCCGGGGGGCCCAGTACTTC
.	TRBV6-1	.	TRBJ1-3	CASRLSTVGNTIYF	TGTGCCAGCAGGTTAAGTACGGTTGGAAACACTATATATTTT
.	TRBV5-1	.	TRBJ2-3	CASILYGSYTQYF	TGCGCCAGCATCTTGTATGGTTCATATACGCAGTATTTT
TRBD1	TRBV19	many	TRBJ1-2	CASRQGQMYGYTF	TGTGCCAGTAGACAGGGGCAAATGTACGGCTACACCTTC
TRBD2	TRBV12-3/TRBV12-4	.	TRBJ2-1	CASSPLGGTIYNEQFF	TGTGCCAGCAGTCCCCTGGGGGGGACTATATACAATGAGCAGTTCTTC
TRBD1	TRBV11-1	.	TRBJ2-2	CASSKGDRGTGELFF	TGTGCCAGCAGCAAAGGAGACAGGGGCACCGGGGAGCTGTTTTTT
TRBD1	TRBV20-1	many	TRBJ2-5	CSARAGGQEETQYF	TGCAGTGCTAGAGCCGGCGGACAGGAAGAGACCCAGTACTTC
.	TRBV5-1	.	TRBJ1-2	CASSLGLGYGYTF	TGCGCCAGCAGCCTTGGACTGGGCTATGGCTACACCTTC
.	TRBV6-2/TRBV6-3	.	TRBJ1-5	CASSESGGNQPQHF	TGTGCCAGCAGTGAGTCGGGGGGGAATCAGCCCCAGCATTTT
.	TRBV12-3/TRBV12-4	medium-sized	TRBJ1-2	CASSLAADGYTF	TGTGCCAGCAGTTTAGCTGCAGACGGCTACACCTTC
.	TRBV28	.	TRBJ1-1	CASISACRAGDTEAFF	TGTGCCAGCATATCGGCCTGCAGGGCGGGGGACACTGAAGCTTTCTTT
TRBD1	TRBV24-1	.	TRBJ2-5	CATSESTGGWETQYF	TGTGCCACCAGTGAGTCAACAGGGGGCTGGGAGACCCAGTACTTC
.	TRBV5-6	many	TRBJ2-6	CASSLGSSGANVLTF	TGTGCCAGCAGCTTAGGAAGCTCTGGGGCCAACGTCCTGACTTTC
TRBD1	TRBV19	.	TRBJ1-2	CASRPPGQGYGYTF	TGTGCCAGTAGGCCTCCGGGACAGGGCTATGGCTACACCTTC
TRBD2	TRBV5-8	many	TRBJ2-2	CASSSYPGTSGTGELFF	TGTGCCAGCAGCTCGTATCCCGGGACTAGCGGAACCGGGGAGCTGTTTTTT
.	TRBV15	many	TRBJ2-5	CATSRDEGSWLQETQYF	TGTGCCACCAGCAGAGATGAGGGTAGTTGGCTCCAAGAGACCCAGTACTTC
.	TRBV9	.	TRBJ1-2	CANSGLRDCYGYTF	TGTGCCAACAGCGGACTCAGGGACTGCTATGGCTACACCTTC
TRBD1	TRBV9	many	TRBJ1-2	CASSVVATGDGYTF	TGTGCCAGCAGCGTAGTAGCGACAGGGGATGGCTACACCTTC
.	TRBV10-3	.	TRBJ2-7	CAISEPRRTTYEQYF	TGTGCCATCAGTGAGCCGAGGCGGACTACGTACGAGCAGTACTTC
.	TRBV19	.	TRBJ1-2	CASTSPYRDGYTF	TGTGCCAGCACTTCCCCGTACAGGGATGGCTACACCTTC
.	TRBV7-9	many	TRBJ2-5	CASTQIGGRETQYF	TGTGCCAGCACCCAAATCGGGGGGCGGGAGACCCAGTACTTC
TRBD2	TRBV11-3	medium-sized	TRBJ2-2	CASSLVRIAGVTGELFF	TGTGCCAGCAGCTTGGTGCGAATAGCGGGAGTAACCGGGGAGCTGTTTTTT
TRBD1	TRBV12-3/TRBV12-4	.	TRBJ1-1	CASSLGQGAKNTEAFF	TGTGCCAGCAGTTTAGGGCAGGGGGCTAAAAACACTGAAGCTTTCTTT
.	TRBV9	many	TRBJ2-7	CASSVASPSYEQYF	TGTGCCAGCAGCGTAGCGAGCCCCTCCTACGAGCAGTACTTC
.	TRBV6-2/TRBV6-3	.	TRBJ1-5	CASRGGNSNQPQHF	TGTGCCAGCAGGGGAGGGAACAGCAATCAGCCCCAGCATTTT
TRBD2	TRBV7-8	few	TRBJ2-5	CASSDSSGARETQYF	TGTGCCAGCAGCGACTCTAGCGGGGCTCGGGAGACCCAGTACTTC
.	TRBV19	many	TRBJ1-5	CASSAPGGSNQPQHF	TGTGCCAGTAGTGCTCCGGGGGGAAGCAATCAGCCCCAGCATTTT
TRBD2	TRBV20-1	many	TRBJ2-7	CSARALAGLVEQYF	TGCAGTGCTAGGGCTCTAGCGGGACTAGTCGAGCAGTACTTC
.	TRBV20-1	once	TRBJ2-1	CSARDFLAYSYNEQFF	TGCAGTGCTAGAGATTTCCTAGCTTATTCCTATAATGAGCAGTTCTTC
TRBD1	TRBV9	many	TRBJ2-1	CASSQTGTGLYNEQFF	TGTGCCAGCAGCCAGACCGGGACAGGGCTCTACAATGAGCAGTTCTTC
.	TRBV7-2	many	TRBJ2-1	CASSLYGFRNEQFF	TGTGCCAGCAGCTTATACGGTTTTCGAAATGAGCAGTTCTTC
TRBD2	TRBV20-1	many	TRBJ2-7	CSATRTSRDEQYF	TGCAGTGCTACCAGGACTAGTCGCGACGAGCAGTACTTC
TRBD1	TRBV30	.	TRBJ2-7	CASDTGQGYEQYF	TGTGCCTCCGATACTGGACAGGGGTACGAGCAGTACTTC
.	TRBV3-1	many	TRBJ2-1	CASSQEARGYYNEQFF	TGTGCCAGCAGCCAAGAAGCTAGAGGCTACTACAATGAGCAGTTCTTC
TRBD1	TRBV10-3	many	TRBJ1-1	CAISRQGSNTEAFF	TGTGCCATCAGTAGACAGGGATCGAACACTGAAGCTTTCTTT
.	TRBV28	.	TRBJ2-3	CASSPGSLSTDTQYF	TGTGCCAGCAGTCCCGGGAGTCTGAGCACAGATACGCAGTATTTT
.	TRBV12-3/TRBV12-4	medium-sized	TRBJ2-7	CASNPTGNEQYF	TGTGCCAGCAACCCTACAGGGAACGAGCAGTACTTC
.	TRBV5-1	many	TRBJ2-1	CASSNGIYNEQFF	TGCGCCAGCAGCAACGGGATCTACAATGAGCAGTTCTTC
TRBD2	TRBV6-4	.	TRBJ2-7	CASSDGTSGSVYEQYF	TGTGCCAGCAGTGACGGGACTAGCGGGAGCGTGTACGAGCAGTACTTC
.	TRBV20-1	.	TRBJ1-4	CSARDRVAQQLFF	TGCAGTGCTAGAGATCGGGTGGCTCAACAACTGTTTTTT
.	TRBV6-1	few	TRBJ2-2	CASSDGTDTGELFF	TGTGCCAGCAGTGACGGGACGGACACCGGGGAGCTGTTTTTT
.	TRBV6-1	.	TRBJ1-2	CASTVQSTNYGYTF	TGTGCCAGCACTGTACAGAGTACTAACTATGGCTACACCTTC
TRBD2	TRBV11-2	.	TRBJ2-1	CASSFSGGAYNEQFF	TGTGCCAGCAGCTTTAGCGGGGGGGCTTACAATGAGCAGTTCTTC
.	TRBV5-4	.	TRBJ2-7	CASSETGSGKSYEQYF	TGTGCCAGCAGCGAGACGGGGAGCGGCAAATCCTACGAGCAGTACTTC
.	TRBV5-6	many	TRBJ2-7	CASSFGSLYGQYF	TGTGCCAGCAGCTTTGGGTCTTTATACGGGCAGTACTTC
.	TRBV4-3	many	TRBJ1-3	CASSQGRASSGNTIYF	TGCGCCAGCAGCCAAGGCAGGGCAAGCTCTGGAAACACCATATATTTT
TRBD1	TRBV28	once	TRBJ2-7	CASSLRDRVMREQYF	TGTGCCAGCAGTTTAAGGGACAGGGTTATGCGCGAGCAGTACTTC
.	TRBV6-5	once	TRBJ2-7	CANSYGHTYEQYF	TGTGCCAACAGTTATGGACATACCTACGAGCAGTACTTC
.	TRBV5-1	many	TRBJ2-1	CASSSQRNSYNEQFF	TGCGCCAGCAGCTCTCAGCGGAACTCCTACAATGAGCAGTTCTTC
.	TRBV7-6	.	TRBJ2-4	CASSLVGGDIQYF	TGTGCCAGCAGCTTGGTAGGAGGGGACATTCAGTACTTC
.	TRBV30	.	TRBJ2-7	CAWKTDSYEQYF	TGTGCCTGGAAGACAGACTCCTACGAGCAGTACTTC
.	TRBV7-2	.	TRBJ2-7	CASTLGDTSSYEQYF	TGTGCCAGCACCTTAGGGGACACGAGCTCCTACGAGCAGTACTTC
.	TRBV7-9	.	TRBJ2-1	CASILGGDWGSEQFF	TGTGCCAGCATCTTAGGGGGGGATTGGGGCAGTGAGCAGTTCTTC
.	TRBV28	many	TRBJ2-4	CASALGSNIQYF	TGTGCCAGCGCCCTAGGTTCAAACATTCAGTACTTC